This entry features one T cell receptor beta chain sequence. Its antigen is not known. The record originates from a study of cytomegalovirus exposure and HLA in healthy donors. Study at large: There were 65 million to 85 million unique TCRs (from HLA-typed donors) in an early data release.

Germline V CDR1 and CDR2: SGHDT, YYEEEE. This CDR3 spans 16 amino acids. With 2 bases clipped from V and 2 bases from J, the junction kept 7 bases outside the gene matches. Study-level points and caveats: The authors listed 150 to 200 TCR beta chains as cytomegalovirus-associated.

Both 60 Vbeta primers and 13 Jbeta primers went into the PCR. Here immunoSEQ multiplex PCR was the method, and the copy in TCRdb shows in-frame clones only, minus some. The table lists some 160,000 clones, 78% of them singletons. The chain joins TRBV5-6 to TRBJ2-7; 10 nucleotides align to TRBD2. The TCR originated in a male donor in good health and CMV-seronegative. What was sequenced was PBMCs. The CDR3 nucleotides read TGTGCCAGCAGCTTAGAGGGACTAGCGATTCCCTACGAGCAGTACTTC. This translates into CASSLEGLAIPYEQYF.